These 32 T cell receptor beta chains originate from one sample sequenced in a study of blood T cell repertoires in COVID-19. Only in-frame clones appear in the TCRdb table, and some are missing; sequencing was by immunoSEQ multiplex PCR. The repertoire holds around 150,000 clones, with 65% to 90% as singletons. Sequenced: peripheral blood. All receptors derive from a man between 60 and 75 years old with acute or convalescent COVID-19.

The chain carries TRBV5-1 and TRBJ2-2; a possible D gene is TRBD1 (5 bases). CDR1 is SGHRS, CDR2 YFSETQ, per germline. The CDR3 has 15 residues. V gave up 6 bases and J gave up 2 bases, with 14 bases separating them. The CDR3 nucleotides read TGCGCCAGCAACCTTGCAGGGCCAAACACCGGGGAGCTGTTTTTT. It specifies CASNLAGPNTGELFF. Looking up the rest from reference TRBV5-1 and TRBJ2-2 gives the full variable domain: KAGVTQTPRYLIKTRGQQVTLSCSPISGHRSVSWYQQTPGQGLQFLFEYFSETQRNKGNFPGRFSGRQFSNSRSEMNVSTLELGDSALYLCASNLAGPNTGELFFGEGSRLTVL.

The genes are TRBV15 and TRBJ1-2; D gene ambiguous. This CDR3 comprises 14 residues. Germline V gene sequence: CDR1 LNHNV, CDR2 YYDKDF (reference sequence). V lost 0 bases to trimming and J lost 2 bases, with 7 bases between them. The CDR3 DNA reads as TGTGCCACCAGCAGAGATTTACAGAACTATGGCTACACCTTC. It yields the protein CATSRDLQNYGYTF.

V gene TRBV10-3 combines with J gene TRBJ2-1; TRBD2 agrees at 10 bases. The CDR3 runs 16 residues. V lost 4 bases and J lost 3; bases outside the gene matches: 6. Germline loops: CDR1 ENHRY, CDR2 SYGVKD. The CDR3 is CAISGTSGDDYNEQFF. In DNA, the CDR3 is TGTGCCATCAGTGGGACTAGCGGAGACGACTACAATGAGCAGTTCTTC.

The chain combines TRBV3-1 (or the pseudogene TRBV3-2) with TRBJ1-2, with a weak D call TRBD1 (6 bases). From germline, CDR1 is LGHDT and CDR2 YNNKEL (reference sequence). The V gene lost 3 bases and the J gene lost 11 bases, with 16 bases spanning the gap. This CDR3 has 13 amino acids. The chain's CDR3 is CASSQEMRGSYTF. DNA of the CDR3: TGTGCCAGCAGCCAGGAAATGAGGGGGTCTTACACCTTC.

The CDR3 DNA sequence: TGCGCCAGCAGCCGTGAGACAGGCCCTTTCGCCGAGCAGTACTTC. Encoded protein: CASSRETGPFAEQYF. The chain recombines TRBV5-1 with TRBJ2-7; D is perhaps TRBD1 (6 bases). The CDR3 has 15 amino acids. CDR1 and CDR2 (germline): SGHRS, YFSETQ. The V end lost 4 bases, the J end lost 6 bases, and 20 bases lay between the germline ends.

The chain has TRBV27 and TRBJ1-4; 11 bases map to TRBD1. Germline lookup yields CDR1 MNHEY and CDR2 SMNVEV (reference sequence). The CDR3 is 18 amino acids. J gave up 3 bases and V 4 bases, and 10 bases lay outside the gene matches. The CDR3 DNA follows: TGTGCCAGCAGTTCCGGGACAGGGGGAGGCTTGGCTAATGAAAAACTGTTTTTT. It codes for CASSSGTGGGLANEKLFF.

The chain combines TRBV11-1 with TRBJ2-3, with D possibly being TRBD1 (6 bases). CDR3 length: 14 amino acids. Germline loops: CDR1 SGHAT, CDR2 FQDESV (reference sequence). The V and J ends lost 5 bases and 3 bases respectively, with 12 bases between them. In nucleotides, the CDR3 is TGTGCCAGCAGCCGAGGCCAGGGGACAGATACGCAGTATTTT. This encodes CASSRGQGTDTQYF.

The CDR3 bases are TGTGCCACCAGCAGAGCGGGACAGCTGAGCTCCTACAATGAGCAGTTCTTC. This translates into CATSRAGQLSSYNEQFF. This chain joins TRBV15 and TRBJ2-1, with 7 bases matching TRBD1. The ends lost 1 base at V and 0 bases at J; junction bases unmatched: 6. The CDR3 loop spans 17 amino acids. Germline lookup yields CDR1 LNHNV and CDR2 YYDKDF (reference sequence).

This clone occurred once. The chain recombines TRBV28 with TRBJ1-5; 10 bases fit TRBD1. The length of the CDR3 is 15 residues. Germline lookup yields CDR1 MDHEN and CDR2 SYDVKM. J gave up 4 bases and V 5 bases, and 5 bases lay outside the gene matches. CDR3 sequence reads: CASSPPGQGNQPQHF. For the CDR3, the DNA is TGTGCCAGCAGTCCACCGGGACAGGGGAATCAGCCCCAGCATTTT. The full variable domain, rest sourced from reference TRBV28 and TRBJ1-5, is DVKVTQSSRYLVKRTGEKVFLECVQDMDHENMFWYRQDPGLGLRLIYFSYDVKMKEKGDIPEGYSVSREKKERFSLILESASTNQTSMYLCASSPPGQGNQPQHFGDGTRLSIL.

V and J are TRBV5-1 and TRBJ2-5; 8 bases are shared with TRBD1. Germline CDR1 and CDR2: SGHRS and YFSETQ. Losses at the gene ends were 0 bases for V and 5 bases for J; bases not matched to a gene: 6. The CDR3 runs 15 residues. In nucleotides, the CDR3 is TGCGCCAGCAGCTTGGACCCCAGGGGGCGGGAGACCCAGTACTTC. This translates into CASSLDPRGRETQYF.

The rearrangement links TRBV28 to TRBJ2-7, with a possible D match to TRBD1 (6 bases). Germline assignment: CDR1 MDHEN and CDR2 SYDVKM. Trimming left V 2 bases short and J 3 bases short, with 14 bases between. The CDR3 contains 15 residues. CDR3 loop: CASSLNGQGRYEQYF. The CDR3, as DNA: TGTGCCAGCAGTTTAAACGGTCAGGGGCGCTACGAGCAGTACTTC.

V and J are TRBV7-8 and TRBJ1-1, with 7 bases aligning to TRBD1. CDR1 and CDR2 from the germline V gene are SGHVS and FQNEAQ. With V trimmed by 5 bases and J by 0 bases, 15 bases remained unmatched. The CDR3 length is 18 residues. CDR3 sequence: CASSLRYRDSPMNTEAFF. Here the CDR3 DNA reads TGTGCCAGCAGCCTAAGGTATCGGGACAGCCCTATGAACACTGAAGCTTTCTTT.

The rearrangement links TRBV28 to TRBJ2-1, with a weak D call TRBD2 (5 bases). The CDR3 is 12 amino acids. The germline CDR1 and CDR2 sequences are MDHEN and SYDVKM. The V end was cut by 6 bases, the J end by 8 bases, with 11 bases between. CDR3 amino acids: CASSSPRDEQFF. The CDR3 nucleotides read TGTGCCAGCAGCTCCCCGCGGGATGAGCAGTTCTTC.

The CDR3 nucleotides are TGTGCCAGCAGCCCTAGAGGACTAGCGGGAAACGAGCAGTACTTC. It encodes CASSPRGLAGNEQYF. This sequence joins TRBV7-9 and TRBJ2-7, with TRBD2 matching 12 bases. The ends lost 5 bases at V and 5 bases at J; junction bases unmatched: 7. This CDR3 spans 15 amino acids. Per germline, CDR1 SEHNR and CDR2 FQNEAQ (reference sequence).

The V call is TRBV7-6, the J call TRBJ1-2, with no clear D. V lost 5 bases to trimming and J lost 4 bases, with 14 bases between them. CDR1 SGHVS and CDR2 FNYEAQ come from the germline V gene. There are 14 residues in the CDR3. The CDR3 bases are TGTGCCAGCAGCGCTAAGGCAGGAAGCTATGGCTACACCTTC. Translating it yields CASSAKAGSYGYTF.

The gene calls are TRBV28 and TRBJ1-2; 7 positions agree with TRBD1. This CDR3 has 11 amino acids. Germline V gene sequence: CDR1 MDHEN, CDR2 SYDVKM. Trimming cost V 6 bases and J 8 bases; bases outside gene matches: 3. The CDR3 sequence: CASRTGLGYTF. CDR3 DNA sequence: TGTGCCAGCAGGACAGGGTTGGGCTACACCTTC.

This clone has a single count. V usage is TRBV5-1 and J usage is TRBJ2-2; 12 bases line up with TRBD2. The germline V gene has CDR1 SGHRS and CDR2 YFSETQ. V lost 4 bases to trimming and J lost 7 bases; unmatched junction nucleotides: 8. The CDR3 is made up of 16 amino acids. In DNA form, the CDR3 reads TGCGCCAGCAGCCTGACTAGCGGGAGTCTCGGCGGGGAGCTGTTTTTT. Amino acid sequence: CASSLTSGSLGGELFF.

V is TRBV28 and J is TRBJ2-2, with TRBD1 matching 8 bases. J gave up 6 bases and V 8 bases, and 14 bases lay outside the gene matches. Germline CDR1 reads MDHEN; CDR2 reads SYDVKM. The length of the CDR3 is 16 residues. The CDR3 sequence is CASHNSGRGRSGELFF. The CDR3 bases are TGTGCCAGCCATAATTCGGGCAGGGGGCGCTCCGGGGAGCTGTTTTTT.

This chain connects TRBV7-9 to TRBJ1-1, with 11 bases that match TRBD1. Germline CDR1 is SEHNR and CDR2 is FQNEAQ (reference sequence). The trim removed 3 bases at V and 4 bases at J, leaving 4 bases unmatched. The CDR3 extends over 15 amino acids. The CDR3, as DNA: TGTGCCAGCAGCTTGGGGACAGGGGGTGGCACTGAAGCTTTCTTT. This gives the protein CASSLGTGGGTEAFF.

The chain uses TRBV9 and TRBJ1-1; a possible D gene is TRBD1 (5 bases). This CDR3 spans 14 amino acids. The germline V gene encodes CDR1 SGDLS and CDR2 YYNGEE. Trimming took off 3 bases at V and 4 bases at J, with 13 bases between the two ends. CDR3 DNA: TGTGCCAGCAGCGCCACTCACAGGAGCACTGAAGCTTTCTTT. Translation: CASSATHRSTEAFF.

This chain uses TRBV28 with TRBJ2-1; maybe TRBD1 (6 bases). The CDR3 spans 12 residues. Germline values: CDR1 MDHEN, CDR2 SYDVKM. The V end lost 2 bases, the J end lost 7 bases, and 6 bases lay between the germline ends. CDR3 residues: CASSLQGNEQFF. The CDR3 nucleotides are TGTGCCAGCAGTTTACAGGGGAATGAGCAGTTCTTC.

This rearrangement joins TRBV3-1 (or the pseudogene TRBV3-2) to TRBJ2-7; maybe TRBD1 (5 bases). Germline V CDR1 and CDR2: LGHDT, YNNKEL (reference sequence). The CDR3 is 14 residues long. Deletions cut 6 bases from V and 2 bases from J, with 14 bases between. In DNA, the CDR3 is TGTGCCAGCAGGAGTGCAGGGTACCCCTACGAGCAGTACTTC. It translates to CASRSAGYPYEQYF.

The V call is TRBV11-2, the J call TRBJ2-7, with a tentative D call TRBD2 (6 bases). CDR1 is SGHAT and CDR2 is FQNNGV in the germline V gene. Between the trimmed V and J ends, which lost 2 bases and 2 bases, there was a span of 10 bases. The CDR3 is made up of 14 amino acids. The CDR3 coding sequence is TGTGCCAGCAGCTTATCCGGGAGAGCCTACGAGCAGTACTTC. Protein sequence: CASSLSGRAYEQYF.

This chain connects TRBV19 to TRBJ2-1; TRBD2 agrees at 7 bases. The CDR3 is 14 residues long. Germline V gives CDR1 LNHDA, CDR2 SQIVND (reference sequence). V gave up 1 base and J gave up 8 bases; unmatched junction bases: 5. CDR3 in amino acids: CASSIAGGVDEQFF. As DNA, the CDR3 is TGTGCCAGTAGTATAGCTGGGGGGGTTGATGAGCAGTTCTTC.

The chain has TRBV2 and TRBJ1-4; TRBD1 matches at 8 bases. Germline CDR1 SNHLY, CDR2 FYNNEI. The V and J ends lost 6 bases and 6 bases, in that order; junction bases with no gene match: 6. The CDR3 covers 14 residues. CDR3 DNA: TGTGCCAGCAGCGTGACAGGGGTTTATGAAAAACTGTTTTTT. As protein: CASSVTGVYEKLFF. The whole variable domain, filled in from reference TRBV2 and TRBJ1-4, reads EPEVTQTPSHQVTQMGQEVILRCVPISNHLYFYWYRQILGQKVEFLVSFYNNEISEKSEIFDDQFSVERPDGSNFTLKIRSTKLEDSAMYFCASSVTGVYEKLFFGSGTQLSVL.

V and J are TRBV10-2 and TRBJ1-1; 8 bases map to TRBD1. The ends lost 7 bases at V and 2 bases at J; junction bases unmatched: 3. Germline lookup yields CDR1 WSHSY and CDR2 SAAADI. This CDR3 region has 13 residues. This chain's CDR3 is CASIGQGNTEAFF. In nucleotides, the CDR3 is TGCGCCAGCATTGGACAGGGCAACACTGAAGCTTTCTTT.

CDR3 amino acids: CASSLIASGHETQYF. The CDR3 DNA reads as TGTGCCAGCAGCTTAATTGCTAGCGGGCACGAGACCCAGTACTTC. The chain has TRBV7-3 and TRBJ2-5, with 8 positions matching TRBD2. The germline V gene encodes CDR1 SGHTA and CDR2 FQGTGA. The CDR3 contains 15 residues. V gave up 1 base and J gave up 5 bases; unmatched junction bases: 6.

The rearrangement links TRBV5-1 to TRBJ2-2; TRBD2 agrees at 7 bases. The CDR3 runs 16 residues. The V gene's germline CDR1 is SGHRS and CDR2 YFSETQ. Trimming at V came to 2 bases and at J to 0 bases, leaving 4 bases not matched to a gene. CDR3 nucleotides: TGCGCCAGCAGCTTCAGGGCGGGGGCGAACACCGGGGAGCTGTTTTTT. It is translated as CASSFRAGANTGELFF.

The gene calls are TRBV6-5 and TRBJ2-1; tentatively, D is TRBD1 (5 bases). The CDR3 length is 11 residues. With 4 bases removed from V and 15 bases from J, the gap between germline ends came to 13 bases. CDR1 and CDR2 (germline): MNHEY, SVGAGI. The chain's CDR3 is CASSLDNLGFF. The CDR3 nucleotides are TGTGCCAGCAGTTTGGACAACTTGGGGTTCTTC.

The rearrangement joins TRBV10-3 to TRBJ1-2; D unresolved. Trimming pared 6 bases from V and 8 bases from J, leaving 16 bases between. The CDR3 is 13 amino acids. CDR1 and CDR2 from the germline V gene are ENHRY and SYGVKD. CDR3 in DNA: TGTGCCATCAGACCTCAGGCGCTGGGCGGCTACACCTTC. Amino acids: CAIRPQALGGYTF.

The V gene is TRBV29-1, the J gene TRBJ1-2, with D tentatively TRBD1 (6 bases). From germline, CDR1 is SQVTM and CDR2 ANQGSEA. Trimming removed 2 bases from V and 7 bases from J, with 11 bases in between. This CDR3 has 12 residues. The CDR3 DNA follows: TGCAGCGTTGAAAGGTTAGGGGGTGGCTACACCTTC. This sequence encodes CSVERLGGGYTF.

The chain recombines TRBV29-1 with TRBJ2-3; 13 nucleotides align to TRBD2. Germline lookup yields CDR1 SQVTM and CDR2 ANQGSEA. The trim removed 8 bases at V and 1 base at J, leaving 15 bases unmatched. The CDR3 spans 18 residues. This CDR3 is CSIRTSGSVSLGTDTQYF. The CDR3 DNA reads as TGCAGCATCCGGACTAGCGGGAGCGTGAGCCTGGGCACAGATACGCAGTATTTT.